This record looks at one T cell receptor beta chain sequence and its context. This CDR3 has 13 amino acids. V lost 4 bases, J lost 4 bases, and 12 bases lay in between. Germline loops: CDR1 SGHNT, CDR2 YYREEE (reference sequence). The source of the sample is a study of blood T cell repertoires in COVID-19. Original data processing: Amplification of reference gene primers was used by the study to estimate nucleated cell counts. Profiled with immunoSEQ multiplex PCR; TCRdb holds only in-frame clones, not every one. Clone size and V and J calls were adopted from that table, with D and trimming inferred from the DNA. The sample contains roughly 120,000 clones, 70% to 90% of which appear only once.

Sequenced: peripheral blood. The TCR originated in a man aged 40-49 years with acute or convalescent COVID-19. The rearrangement joins TRBV5-4 to TRBJ2-7; the D gene is possibly TRBD1 (6 bases). CDR3 sequence (DNA): TGTGCCAGCAGCATACATCAGGGGTACGAGCAGTACTTC. Encoded protein: CASSIHQGYEQYF.